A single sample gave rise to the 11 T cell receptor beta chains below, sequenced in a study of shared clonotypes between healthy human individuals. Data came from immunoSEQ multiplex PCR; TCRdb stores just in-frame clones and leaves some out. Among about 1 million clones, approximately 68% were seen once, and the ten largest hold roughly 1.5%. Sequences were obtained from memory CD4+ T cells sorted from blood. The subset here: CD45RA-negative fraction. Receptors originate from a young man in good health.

The CDR3 DNA sequence: TGTGCCAGCAGTTACCCGTCACAAGGGAGTAATTCACCCCTCCACTTT. It encodes CASSYPSQGSNSPLHF. V and J are TRBV6-6 and TRBJ1-6; no reliable D call. Germline CDR1 reads MNHNY; CDR2 reads SVGAGI (reference sequence). The V end was cut by 2 bases, the J end by 6 bases, with 14 bases between. The CDR3 consists of 16 residues.

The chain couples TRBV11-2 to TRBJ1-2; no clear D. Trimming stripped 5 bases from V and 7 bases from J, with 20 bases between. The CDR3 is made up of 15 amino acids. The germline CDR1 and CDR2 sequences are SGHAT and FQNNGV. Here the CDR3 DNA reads TGTGCCAGCAGCCCGGGCTTTGGTGGCGTGCCTGGCTACACCTTC. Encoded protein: CASSPGFGGVPGYTF. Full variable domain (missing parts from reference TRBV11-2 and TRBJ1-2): EAGVAQSPRYKIIEKRQSVAFWCNPISGHATLYWYQQILGQGPKLLIQFQNNGVVDDSQLPKDRFSAERLKGVDSTLKIQPAKLEDSAVYLCASSPGFGGVPGYTFGSGTRLTVV.

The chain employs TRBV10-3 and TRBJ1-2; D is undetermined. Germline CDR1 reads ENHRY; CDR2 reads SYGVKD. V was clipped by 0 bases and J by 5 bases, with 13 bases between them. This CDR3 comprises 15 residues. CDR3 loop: CAISESLAVPYGYTF. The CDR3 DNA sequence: TGTGCCATCAGTGAGTCTCTTGCAGTCCCTTATGGCTACACCTTC.

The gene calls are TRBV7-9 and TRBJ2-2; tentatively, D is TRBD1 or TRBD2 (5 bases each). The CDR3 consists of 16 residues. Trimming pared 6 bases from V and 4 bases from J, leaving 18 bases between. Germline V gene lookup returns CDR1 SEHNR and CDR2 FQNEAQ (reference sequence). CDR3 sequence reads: CASRYSRDGGTGELFF. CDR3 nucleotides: TGTGCCAGCAGATATTCCAGGGATGGGGGCACCGGGGAGCTGTTTTTT. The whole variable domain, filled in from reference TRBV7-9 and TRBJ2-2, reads DTGVSQNPRHKITKRGQNVTFRCDPISEHNRLYWYRQTLGQGPEFLTYFQNEAQLEKSRLLSDRFSAERPKGSFSTLEIQRTEQGDSAMYLCASRYSRDGGTGELFFGEGSRLTVL.

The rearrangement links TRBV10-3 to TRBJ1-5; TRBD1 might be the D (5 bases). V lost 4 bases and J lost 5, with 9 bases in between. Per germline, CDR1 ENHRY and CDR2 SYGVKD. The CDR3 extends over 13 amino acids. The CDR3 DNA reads TGTGCCATCAGTGCGGGGGGGGATCAGCCCCAGCATTTT. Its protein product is CAISAGGDQPQHF.

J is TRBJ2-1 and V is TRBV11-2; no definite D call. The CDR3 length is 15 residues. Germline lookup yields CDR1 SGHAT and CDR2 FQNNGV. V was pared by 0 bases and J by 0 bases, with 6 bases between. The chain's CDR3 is CASSLDSSSYNEQFF. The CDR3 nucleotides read TGTGCCAGCAGCTTAGACTCTAGCTCCTACAATGAGCAGTTCTTC.

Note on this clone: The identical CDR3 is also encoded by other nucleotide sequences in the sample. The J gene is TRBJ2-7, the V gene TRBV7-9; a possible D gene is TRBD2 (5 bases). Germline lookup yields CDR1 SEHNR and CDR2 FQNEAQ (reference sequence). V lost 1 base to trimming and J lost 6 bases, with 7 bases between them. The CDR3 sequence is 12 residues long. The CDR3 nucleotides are TGTGCCAGCAGCTTAGATCGGGGCGAGCAGTACTTC. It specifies CASSLDRGEQYF.

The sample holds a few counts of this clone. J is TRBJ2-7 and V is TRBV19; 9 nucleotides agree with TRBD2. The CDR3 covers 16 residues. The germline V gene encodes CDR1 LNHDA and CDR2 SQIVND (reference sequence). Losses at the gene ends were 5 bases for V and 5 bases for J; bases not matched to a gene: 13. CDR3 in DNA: TGTGCCAGTAGTGACCCCTTGGGTAGCGGGGGTCACGAGCAGTACTTC. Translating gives CASSDPLGSGGHEQYF. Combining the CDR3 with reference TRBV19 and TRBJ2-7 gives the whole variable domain DGGITQSPKYLFRKEGQNVTLSCEQNLNHDAMYWYRQDPGQGLRLIYYSQIVNDFQKGDIAEGYSVSREKKESFPLTVTSAQKNPTAFYLCASSDPLGSGGHEQYFGPGTRLTVT.

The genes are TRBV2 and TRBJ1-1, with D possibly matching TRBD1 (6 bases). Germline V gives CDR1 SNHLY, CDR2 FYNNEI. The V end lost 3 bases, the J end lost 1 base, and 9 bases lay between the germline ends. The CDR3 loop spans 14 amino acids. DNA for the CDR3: TGTGCCAGCAGTGAGAAGGGGGGGAACACTGAAGCTTTCTTT. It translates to CASSEKGGNTEAFF.

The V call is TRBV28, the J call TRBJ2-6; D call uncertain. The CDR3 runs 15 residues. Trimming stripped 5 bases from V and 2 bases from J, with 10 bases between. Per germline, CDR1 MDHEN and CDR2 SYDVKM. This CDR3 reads CASSPTSAGANVLTF. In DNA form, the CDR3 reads TGTGCCAGCAGTCCGACGAGTGCTGGGGCCAACGTCCTGACTTTC.

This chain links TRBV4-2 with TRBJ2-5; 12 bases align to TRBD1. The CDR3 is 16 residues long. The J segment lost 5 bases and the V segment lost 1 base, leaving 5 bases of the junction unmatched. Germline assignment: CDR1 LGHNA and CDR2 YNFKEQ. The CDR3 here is CASSQGGTGGGETQYF. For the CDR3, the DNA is TGTGCCAGCAGCCAAGGCGGGACAGGGGGCGGTGAGACCCAGTACTTC.